Listed here are 32 T cell receptor beta chains from one sample, sequenced in a study of T cell changes during pregnancy in multiple sclerosis. Assay used: immunoSEQ multiplex PCR; TCRdb lists only in-frame clones, some missing. The profile shows approximately 33,000 clones, around 90% of them singletons. The specimen comprised CD4+ T cells from peripheral blood mononuclear cells, sampled after pregnancy. Source of these receptors: a female donor with multiple sclerosis, enrolled in a pregnancy study.

This sequence joins TRBV9 and TRBJ1-3; TRBD1 agrees at 7 bases. The germline CDR1 and CDR2 sequences are SGDLS and YYNGEE. V trimming: 2 bases; J trimming: 3 bases; junction bases outside the gene matches: 8. The CDR3 covers 16 residues. CDR3 residues: CASSVLDRASGNTIYF. The CDR3 DNA sequence: TGTGCCAGCAGCGTCCTAGACAGGGCAAGTGGAAACACCATATATTTT.

The chain combines TRBV5-4 with TRBJ2-1; 10 bases agree with TRBD2. V shed 4 bases, J shed 8 bases, and the junction held 12 bases outside the gene matches. CDR3 length: 16 residues. Germline CDR1 SGHNT, CDR2 YYREEE (reference sequence). The CDR3 spells CASSPGLAGVGDEQFF. In DNA, the CDR3 is TGTGCCAGCAGCCCTGGTCTAGCGGGAGTCGGAGATGAGCAGTTCTTC.

V gene TRBV5-4 combines with J gene TRBJ2-5, with TRBD2 matching 12 bases. Germline CDR1 SGHNT, CDR2 YYREEE (reference sequence). V was clipped by 0 bases and J by 4 bases; unmatched bases: 7. This CDR3 is built from 17 residues. The CDR3 spells CASSLELAGGPAETQYF. The CDR3 DNA is TGTGCCAGCAGCTTGGAGCTAGCGGGAGGGCCGGCAGAGACCCAGTACTTC.

The V gene is TRBV6-6, the J gene TRBJ1-5; 10 bases line up with TRBD1. CDR1 and CDR2 (germline): MNHNY, SVGAGI (reference sequence). The CDR3 has 14 residues. The V segment lost 6 bases and the J segment 7 bases; nucleotides outside the gene matches: 6. The chain's CDR3 is CASRETGGQQPQHF. CDR3 bases: TGTGCCAGCAGGGAGACAGGGGGCCAACAGCCCCAGCATTTT.

The V and J genes are TRBV5-1 and TRBJ2-3; TRBD2 is a possible D gene (5 bases). Per the germline V gene, CDR1 is SGHRS and CDR2 is YFSETQ. V dropped 4 bases and J dropped 8 bases, with 17 bases sitting between them. This CDR3 contains 14 residues. The CDR3 nucleotides are TGCGCCAGCAGCGGACGGGAAGGTGGCCCTACGCAGTATTTT. Protein: CASSGREGGPTQYF.

This chain links TRBV18 with TRBJ2-3; D is possibly TRBD2 (7 bases). CDR1 and CDR2 (germline): KGHSH, LQKENI. This CDR3 is built from 14 residues. With 5 bases removed from V and 5 bases from J, the gap between germline ends came to 14 bases. CDR3 sequence: CASSRGGAQDTQYF. In DNA form, the CDR3 reads TGTGCCAGCTCAAGGGGGGGGGCACAAGATACGCAGTATTTT.

The chain is built from TRBV29-1 and TRBJ1-1; 7 positions agree with TRBD1. V trimming: 4 bases; J trimming: 1 base; junction bases outside the gene matches: 12. The CDR3 spans 16 residues. The germline V gene encodes CDR1 SQVTM and CDR2 ANQGSEA. CDR3 nucleotide sequence: TGCAGCGTTGTAGGGCGCAGGGGGGAGAGGAACACTGAAGCTTTCTTT. Translation: CSVVGRRGERNTEAFF.

Concerning this clone itself: Its ends do not fully match the called genes, so a read error is possible. This sequence joins TRBV27 and TRBJ2-7, with 9 bases matching TRBD1. The CDR3 spans 13 residues. CDR1 is MNHEY and CDR2 is SMNVEV in the germline V gene (reference sequence). The CDR3 bases are TGTGCCAGCAGTTCTAACGCTCTACAGGGGGCCGACTTC. It codes for CASSSNALQGADF.

The chain joins TRBV28 to TRBJ1-2; 8 nucleotides align to TRBD1. Unmatched junction bases numbered 8, after V lost 2 bases and J lost 0 bases. The germline V gene has CDR1 MDHEN and CDR2 SYDVKM. CDR3 size: 17 residues. CDR3 protein: CASSLGTGDQANYGYTF. CDR3 DNA: TGTGCCAGCAGTTTAGGGACAGGTGATCAAGCTAACTATGGCTACACCTTC.

V gene TRBV9 combines with J gene TRBJ2-7; the match to TRBD1 covers 9 bases. V lost 4 bases and J lost 5; bases outside the gene matches: 4. Per the germline V gene, CDR1 is SGDLS and CDR2 is YYNGEE. The CDR3 spans 13 residues. CDR3 region: CASSRTGAHEQYF. The CDR3 bases are TGTGCCAGCAGCCGGACAGGGGCCCACGAGCAGTACTTC.

V gene TRBV7-3 combines with J gene TRBJ2-1; 7 bases line up with TRBD2. The CDR3 spans 15 residues. Germline loops: CDR1 SGHTA, CDR2 FQGTGA. Losses at the gene ends were 5 bases for V and 6 bases for J; bases not matched to a gene: 10. The CDR3 nucleotides are TGTGCCAGCAGCCGACTAACTAGCGCCCGCAATGAGCAGTTCTTC. It translates to CASSRLTSARNEQFF.

The chain combines TRBV14 with TRBJ2-7; TRBD2 matches at 13 bases. V lost 4 bases, J lost 2 bases, and 8 bases stayed unmatched. This CDR3 contains 17 residues. Looked up from germline, CDR1 is SGHDN and CDR2 is FVKESK. The CDR3 loop is CASSLGLAGVITYEQYF. CDR3 nucleotides: TGTGCCAGCAGCCTCGGACTAGCGGGAGTGATAACCTACGAGCAGTACTTC.

The rearrangement links TRBV10-3 to TRBJ2-5, with D perhaps matching TRBD2 (6 bases). V gave up 8 bases and J gave up 5 bases, with 12 bases separating them. The CDR3 totals 12 residues. Germline V gives CDR1 ENHRY, CDR2 SYGVKD. CDR3 protein: CAIRAGGETQYF. CDR3 nucleotide sequence: TGTGCCATCCGGGCCGGAGGGGAGACCCAGTACTTC.

The chain is built from TRBV4-3 and TRBJ1-1, with 7 positions matching TRBD1. J lost 6 bases, V lost 3 bases, and 13 bases had no gene match. This CDR3 contains 16 residues. The germline gives CDR1 LGHNA, CDR2 YSLEER. CDR3 region: CASSQDNRGWRSEAFF. The CDR3 bases are TGCGCCAGCAGCCAGGACAACAGGGGTTGGAGGTCTGAAGCTTTCTTT.

The J gene is TRBJ2-7, the V gene TRBV6-1; 8 nucleotides agree with TRBD1. Looked up from germline, CDR1 is MNHNS and CDR2 is SASEGT. The CDR3 is 16 amino acids. The ends lost 3 bases at V and 5 bases at J; junction bases unmatched: 12. CDR3 sequence: CASSENPWTGLNEQYF. In DNA, the CDR3 is TGTGCCAGCAGTGAGAACCCTTGGACAGGGCTCAACGAGCAGTACTTC.

The J gene is TRBJ2-7, the V gene TRBV30; TRBD1 agrees at 9 bases. V gave up 4 bases and J gave up 6 bases; unmatched junction bases: 10. The CDR3 spans 14 residues. Germline V gene lookup returns CDR1 GTSNPN and CDR2 SVGIG (reference sequence). The CDR3 spells CAWTRQGGTLEQYF. Written as DNA, the CDR3 is TGTGCCTGGACCCGACAGGGGGGGACCCTCGAGCAGTACTTC.

The chain is built from TRBV18 and TRBJ2-7; D is unresolved. The CDR3 loop spans 14 amino acids. Trimming took 4 bases from V and 1 from J, leaving 11 bases between them. Germline V gene lookup returns CDR1 KGHSH and CDR2 LQKENI. CDR3 in DNA: TGTGCCAGCTCACTCTCGACACGTTCCTACGAGCAGTACTTC. Protein: CASSLSTRSYEQYF.

This clone was seen just once. This chain uses TRBV10-3 with TRBJ1-2; D not resolved. This CDR3 is 13 amino acids long. V gave up 2 bases and J gave up 2 bases, with 6 bases separating them. Germline V gene lookup returns CDR1 ENHRY and CDR2 SYGVKD. Written as DNA, the CDR3 is TGTGCCATCAGTGAGGGTGGCAACTATGGCTACACCTTC. This codes for CAISEGGNYGYTF.

This chain uses TRBV19 with TRBJ1-1, with a weak D call TRBD1 (5 bases). V was trimmed by 3 bases and J by 8 bases, leaving 16 bases between them. CDR3 length: 14 amino acids. Germline CDR1 reads LNHDA; CDR2 reads SQIVND (reference sequence). The DNA of the CDR3 is TGTGCCAGTAGTATTTGGGCACAGGTACCCGAAGCTTTCTTT. It codes for CASSIWAQVPEAFF.

J is TRBJ1-2 and V is TRBV18; no clear D gene. V lost 6 bases and J 4 bases, leaving 9 bases between the germline ends. The CDR3 length is 12 residues. In germline, CDR1 is KGHSH, CDR2 LQKENI. The CDR3 DNA sequence: TGTGCCAGCTCCCCCCAGGCCTATGGCTACACCTTC. Encoded protein: CASSPQAYGYTF.

In this sample, this clone turned up once. The chain has TRBV6-5 and TRBJ1-4; no firm D call. The CDR3 length is 14 residues. The germline V and J ends were trimmed by 2 bases and 8 bases, with 12 bases remaining between them. CDR1 is MNHEY, CDR2 SVGAGI, per germline. The CDR3 sequence: CASSYSGGGEKLFF. The CDR3 DNA is TGTGCCAGCAGTTACAGCGGAGGCGGGGAAAAACTGTTTTTT.

This clone is a singleton in its sample. This chain uses TRBV19 with TRBJ1-2; D ambiguous. Germline loops: CDR1 LNHDA, CDR2 SQIVND (reference sequence). Trimming cost V 9 bases and J 4 bases, with 12 bases left between them. The CDR3 covers 12 residues. CDR3 DNA sequence: TGTGCCAGCCGGAGGGATCTCTATGGCTACACCTTC. This codes for CASRRDLYGYTF.

This chain connects TRBV15 to TRBJ2-5; 9 bases agree with TRBD1. Germline lookup yields CDR1 LNHNV and CDR2 YYDKDF (reference sequence). With 8 bases clipped from V and 4 bases from J, the junction kept 8 bases outside the gene matches. CDR3 size: 14 residues. The CDR3 DNA reads TGTGCCACCGTAAGGGACAGGGTCCCAGAGACCCAGTACTTC. It yields the protein CATVRDRVPETQYF.

The rearrangement uses TRBV28 and TRBJ2-7; TRBD2 agrees at 13 bases. This CDR3 has 18 amino acids. V was clipped by 5 bases and J by 3 bases; unmatched bases: 13. Germline loops: CDR1 MDHEN, CDR2 SYDVKM. The CDR3 protein is CASSTRTSGSHLFYEQYF. The CDR3 nucleotides are TGTGCCAGCAGTACACGGACTAGCGGGAGCCACCTTTTCTACGAGCAGTACTTC.

This clone was seen a single time. The V and J genes are TRBV18 and TRBJ2-7; no clear D gene. CDR1 and CDR2 from the germline V gene are KGHSH and LQKENI. V shed 3 bases and J shed 0 bases, with 9 bases lying between them. The CDR3 is made up of 14 amino acids. Here the CDR3 DNA reads TGTGCCAGCTCACCTAAGACTCACTCCTACGAGCAGTACTTC. This gives the protein CASSPKTHSYEQYF.

The gene calls are TRBV18 and TRBJ2-1; TRBD2 aligns across 12 bases. The ends lost 2 bases at V and 0 bases at J; junction bases unmatched: 8. CDR1 and CDR2 from the germline V gene are KGHSH and LQKENI. The CDR3 has 19 amino acids. In DNA form, the CDR3 reads TGTGCCAGCTCACCAGGACTAGCGGGATCCCCGAGCTCCTACAATGAGCAGTTCTTC. This gives the protein CASSPGLAGSPSSYNEQFF.

The rearrangement links TRBV6-1 to TRBJ1-5, with D maybe TRBD1 (6 bases). The CDR3 length is 15 residues. Germline CDR1 is MNHNS and CDR2 is SASEGT. V lost 5 bases and J lost 1, with 12 bases in between. This CDR3 is CASSQITGSNQPQHF. CDR3 in DNA: TGTGCCAGCAGTCAGATCACAGGGAGCAATCAGCCCCAGCATTTT.

The chain recombines TRBV4-1 with TRBJ2-5; D call uncertain. V lost 1 base and J 4 bases, leaving 7 bases between the germline ends. CDR1 is MGHRA and CDR2 is YSYEKL in the germline V gene. The CDR3 is 13 amino acids. The CDR3 sequence: CASSQAIVETQYF. CDR3 DNA sequence: TGCGCCAGCAGCCAAGCCATAGTAGAGACCCAGTACTTC.

The table lists this clone with a count of one. The chain is built from TRBV4-1 and TRBJ1-1; tentative D call: TRBD1 (5 bases). The CDR3 totals 16 residues. The V and J ends lost 0 bases and 0 bases respectively, with 11 bases between them. CDR1 and CDR2 from the germline V gene are MGHRA and YSYEKL. CDR3 nucleotide sequence: TGCGCCAGCAGCCAAGACAGGGTTGAGGTGAACACTGAAGCTTTCTTT. Amino acids: CASSQDRVEVNTEAFF.

This clone is a singleton in its sample. The rearrangement joins TRBV29-1 to TRBJ1-2; TRBD1 is a possible D gene (5 bases). CDR3 size: 14 residues. V shed 0 bases and J shed 4 bases, with 12 bases lying between them. CDR1 is SQVTM, CDR2 ANQGSEA, per germline. CDR3 DNA: TGCAGCGTTGAAGATCGGGGGGGTAGCTATGGCTACACCTTC. The encoded protein is CSVEDRGGSYGYTF.

This chain joins TRBV11-3 and TRBJ2-3; 7 bases are a match to TRBD2. The CDR3 covers 16 residues. V trimming: 4 bases; J trimming: 0 bases; junction bases outside the gene matches: 7. Germline loops: CDR1 SGHNT, CDR2 YENEEA. For the CDR3, the DNA is TGTGCCAGCAGCTCCGGTTCCGGGGGGAGCACAGATACGCAGTATTTT. It is translated as CASSSGSGGSTDTQYF.

CDR3 loop: CASSLVSVGTDTQYF. In DNA form, the CDR3 reads TGTGCCAGCAGTTTGGTCAGCGTGGGCACAGATACGCAGTATTTT. The chain has TRBV27 and TRBJ2-3, with D uncertain. V lost 3 bases and J 1 base, leaving 11 bases between the germline ends. CDR3 length equals 15 residues. In germline, CDR1 is MNHEY, CDR2 SMNVEV (reference sequence).